This T cell receptor beta chain is from a study of blood T cell repertoires in COVID-19. Turning to the study itself: Samples taken during acute and convalescent COVID-19 were collected in the United States, Italy and Spain. T cells, B-cell-depleted T cells, or PBMCs supplied cDNA or gDNA.

In the authors' workflow: Amplification from reference gene primers served as the basis for estimated nucleated cell counts. Here immunoSEQ multiplex PCR was the method, and the copy in TCRdb shows in-frame clones only, minus some. The D gene and trimming were derived from the DNA, and the V and J assignments and clone size from that table. Counted here are about 59,000 clones, 81% occurring once; the ten biggest clones make up 28%. The CDR3 runs to 20 residues. The ends lost 1 base at V and 0 bases at J; junction bases unmatched: 8. CDR1 is SGHRS, CDR2 YFSETQ, per germline. In this sample, this clone turned up once.

The chain has TRBV5-1 and TRBJ2-1; 15 nucleotides line up with TRBD2. Material for sequencing was peripheral blood. This TCR was sampled from a woman aged 80 or over with active or convalescent COVID-19. The CDR3 loop reads CASSLKGTSGGPPSYNEQFF. DNA of the CDR3: TGCGCCAGCAGCTTGAAGGGGACTAGCGGGGGGCCTCCCTCCTACAATGAGCAGTTCTTC.